Detailed here is one T cell receptor beta chain. Its antigen remains unknown. This entry is derived from a study of PD-1 blockade in classical Hodgkin lymphoma. Study background: The study gave patients nivolumab 3 mg/kg intravenously every 2 weeks. Broader study findings: By cycle point C4D1, TCR diversity had risen significantly in CD4+ cells (but not CD8+ cells). Patients excluded were those beginning nivolumab under 1 year after ASCT.

In every patient, relapse followed autologous stem cell transplantation, while exposure to brentuximab vedotin differed. There are 14 residues in the CDR3. Trimming shortened V by 2 bases and J by 3 bases, and 11 bases separated the two germline ends. Germline V gene data show CDR1 as MNHEY and CDR2 as SMNVEV (reference sequence). Sequencing was performed with immunoSEQ multiplex PCR; in TCRdb, only in-frame clones are kept and a portion is missing. In the table there are roughly 92,000 clones, around nine tenths of which are singletons. The V call is TRBV27, the J call TRBJ2-7; D is unclear. The specimen was peripheral blood mononuclear cells (PBMCs), collected at baseline. This clonotype was obtained from a human donor with classical Hodgkin lymphoma. CDR3 in DNA: TGTGCCAGCAGTTTAGGTAGAAATAACTACGAGCAGTACTTC. Protein: CASSLGRNNYEQYF.